This T cell receptor (beta chain) was profiled in a study of blood T cell repertoires in COVID-19. Clones were read by immunoSEQ multiplex PCR, and TCRdb kept only the in-frame ones, dropping some. The sample carries more than 400,000 clones, roughly 91% recorded once. V trimming: 5 bases; J trimming: 1 base; junction bases outside the gene matches: 9. This CDR3 spans 17 amino acids. CDR1 SGHAT and CDR2 FQNNGV come from the germline V gene. The sequenced material came from PBMCs or T cells enriched from blood (not recorded which). The rearrangement joins TRBV11-2 to TRBJ2-5, with 11 bases fitting TRBD2. The sequence derives from a man aged 18 to 35 who had recovered from COVID-19. In DNA form, the CDR3 reads TGTGCCAGCAGCAACACTTGGACTAGCGGGCCCCAAGAGACCCAGTACTTC. Amino acids: CASSNTWTSGPQETQYF.